One and the same sample provided the 3 T cell receptor beta chains below, sequenced in a study of OX40 agonist ivuxolimab in advanced cancers. Assay: immunoSEQ multiplex PCR; the TCRdb copy retains only in-frame clones and omits some. This table holds about 45,000 clones, more than 80% found once. Sequenced material: CD4+ or CD8+ T cells sorted from blood, taken in a trial of the OX40 agonist ivuxolimab. The receptors originated from an adult with an advanced solid tumor such as melanoma, head and neck, liver or kidney cancer.

The chain's CDR3 is CASSEVLGVITEAFF. CDR3 bases: TGTGCCAGCAGTGAAGTTTTGGGGGTTATCACTGAAGCTTTCTTT. This sequence joins TRBV6-1 and TRBJ1-1; TRBD1 might be the D (5 bases). V was trimmed by 1 base and J by 4 bases, leaving 13 bases between them. Germline-derived CDR1 and CDR2 are MNHNS and SASEGT. The CDR3 length is 15 residues.

This rearrangement joins TRBV5-6 to TRBJ2-4; tentative D call: TRBD2 (6 bases). Per the germline V gene, CDR1 is SGHDT and CDR2 is YYEEEE. This CDR3 has 14 residues. V lost 4 bases and J 0 bases, leaving 8 bases between the germline ends. CDR3 coding DNA: TGTGCCAGCAGCGTGGGACTAGCCAAAAACATTCAGTACTTC. Residues: CASSVGLAKNIQYF.

This clone was observed a few times. V gene TRBV6-1 combines with J gene TRBJ2-7; 10 bases are shared with TRBD1. CDR1 is MNHNS, CDR2 SASEGT, per germline. The CDR3 is 15 amino acids. V shed 6 bases, J shed 1 base, and the junction held 6 bases outside the gene matches. The CDR3 loop is CASSQGQGMSYEQYF. CDR3 nucleotides: TGTGCCAGCAGCCAGGGACAGGGGATGTCCTACGAGCAGTACTTC.